This T cell receptor beta chain was profiled in a study of CD4+ T cells in melanoma. Assay: immunoSEQ multiplex PCR; the TCRdb copy retains only in-frame clones and omits some. The sample contains about 55,000 clones, about 72% of which appear only once. Germline V gene lookup returns CDR1 SGDLS and CDR2 YYNGEE. This CDR3 region has 18 residues. The J segment lost 0 bases and the V segment lost 3 bases, leaving 5 bases of the junction unmatched. The gene calls are TRBV9 and TRBJ2-1, with 14 bases identical to TRBD2. Sequenced sample: tumor tissue. This sequence originates from a human donor with melanoma. The CDR3 here is CASSGLAGGPHSYNEQFF. In DNA, the CDR3 is TGTGCCAGCAGCGGACTAGCGGGGGGGCCCCACTCCTACAATGAGCAGTTCTTC.